What follows are 27 T cell receptor beta chains derived from one specimen sequenced in a study of T cell repertoires in cytomegalovirus infection (dated by TCRdb to the late 2010s). Sequenced using an Illumina HiSeq 1500. The public reads were reprocessed in TCRdb via fastp at Q25 and MiXCR, keeping in-frame beta chains. Duplicate CDR3 protein sequences are folded into a single record with the most common DNA and genes. For this sample there are roughly 730,000 distinct CDR3 sequences; roughly 30% appear just once. Of the sample, 15% to 20% falls within the top ten clones. These receptors have no identified antigens. Explained via the paper, the treatment or condition label denotes: in vitro stimulation with specific CMV peptide epitopes to enrich CMV-specific T cells. This material consisted of cultured PBMCs, taken from culture after CMV antigen stimulation. The receptors shown here come from a human donor in good health (CMV status not recorded). Some clones in this sample may be carry-over from other donors' samples.

The genes are TRBV6-2 or TRBV6-3 and TRBJ2-1; the D gene is possibly TRBD2 (5 bases). Per germline, CDR1 MNHEY and CDR2 SVGEGT. Trimming took off 7 bases at V and 6 bases at J, with 13 bases between the two ends. The CDR3 covers 13 residues. The CDR3 sequence is CASKGAEANEQFF. CDR3 sequence (DNA): TGTGCCAGCAAGGGAGCGGAGGCCAATGAGCAGTTCTTC.

This chain uses TRBV7-6 with TRBJ1-1; 7 bases align to TRBD1. Germline CDR1 reads SGHVS; CDR2 reads FNYEAQ. The CDR3 covers 15 residues. Losses at the gene ends were 5 bases for V and 4 bases for J; bases not matched to a gene: 10. The chain's CDR3 is CASSQQQGLGTEAFF. The CDR3, as DNA: TGTGCCAGCAGCCAACAACAGGGGCTCGGCACTGAAGCTTTCTTT.

This clonotype was detected ten times or more. J is TRBJ2-1 and V is TRBV7-2; 8 bases match TRBD2. The CDR3 runs 16 residues. With 4 bases clipped from V and 3 bases from J, the junction kept 8 bases outside the gene matches. The germline V gene encodes CDR1 SGHTA and CDR2 FQGNSA. CDR3 protein: CASSSLLAENYNEQFF. CDR3 bases: TGTGCCAGCAGCTCCCTACTAGCGGAGAACTACAATGAGCAGTTCTTC.

V and J are TRBV12-3 or TRBV12-4 and TRBJ2-2, with 8 bases fitting TRBD2. The CDR3 length is 16 residues. J gave up 2 bases and V 7 bases, and 9 bases lay outside the gene matches. In DNA form, the CDR3 reads TGTGCCAGCATTTCCGGGGGGGCCCTCAACACCGGGGAGCTGTTTTTT. This codes for CASISGGALNTGELFF.

This chain links TRBV6-2 or TRBV6-3 with TRBJ2-2; D is uncertain. V was clipped by 5 bases and J by 6 bases, with 13 bases between them. The CDR3 loop spans 14 amino acids. Germline CDR1 MNHEY, CDR2 SVGEGT. In nucleotides, the CDR3 is TGTGCCAGCAGTCCCCTTAATTCGCCCGGGGAGCTGTTTTTT. Its protein is CASSPLNSPGELFF.

This clonotype occurred a few times. The chain joins TRBV3-1 to TRBJ1-2, with 8 bases identical to TRBD1. The CDR3 spans 18 residues. V lost 1 base and J lost 0; bases outside the gene matches: 10. From germline, CDR1 is LGHDT and CDR2 YNNKEL (reference sequence). The DNA for the CDR3 is TGTGCCAGCAGCCAAGGAGCCGGGACAGGAGGGGCTAACTATGGCTACACCTTC. Translation gives CASSQGAGTGGANYGYTF.

This clonotype was observed a few times. This sequence joins TRBV28 and TRBJ2-1; maybe TRBD2 (6 bases). V was cut by 2 bases and J by 5 bases, with 19 bases left in between. CDR1 MDHEN and CDR2 SYDVKM come from the germline V gene. This CDR3 contains 17 residues. CDR3 sequence: CASSLPSLATVNNEQFF. CDR3 sequence (DNA): TGTGCCAGCAGTTTACCCTCCCTAGCGACGGTGAACAATGAGCAGTTCTTC.

This clonotype showed up just a few times. The CDR3 bases are TGTGCCAGCAGTCCTTCGGTCCCCCTCCCCCCCTACGAGCAGTACTTC. This sequence encodes CASSPSVPLPPYEQYF. The V call is TRBV27, the J call TRBJ2-7; D is undetermined. This CDR3 is 16 amino acids long. The germline V gene has CDR1 MNHEY and CDR2 SMNVEV (reference sequence). V gave up 5 bases and J gave up 2 bases, with 19 bases separating them.

There are a few counts of this clonotype. The chain joins TRBV7-9 to TRBJ1-4; weak D call: TRBD1 (5 bases). The V gene's germline CDR1 is SEHNR and CDR2 FQNEAQ (reference sequence). The CDR3 extends over 13 amino acids. Trimming removed 5 bases at V and 12 bases at J, with 16 bases between. The CDR3 DNA reads as TGTGCCAGCAGCCCACCTCCGGGGACCCAACTGTTTTTT. It is translated as CASSPPPGTQLFF.

The chain recombines TRBV20-1 with TRBJ2-3, with TRBD2 matching over 13 bases. V lost 5 bases and J lost 1; bases outside the gene matches: 6. Per germline, CDR1 DFQATT and CDR2 SNEGSKA (reference sequence). The CDR3 loop spans 16 amino acids. This CDR3 is CSAEGTSGKGTDTQYF. The CDR3 DNA reads as TGCAGTGCTGAGGGGACTAGCGGGAAGGGCACAGATACGCAGTATTTT.

This clonotype was counted once. This chain joins TRBV5-1 and TRBJ1-2, with TRBD1 identical over 7 bases. CDR1 and CDR2 (germline): SGHRS, YFSETQ. Germline trimming cut 2 bases from V and 0 bases from J; bases unmatched to any gene: 4. The CDR3 is 15 residues long. CDR3 sequence reads: CASSLQGTSNYGYTF. The CDR3 DNA sequence: TGCGCCAGCAGCTTACAGGGGACATCTAACTATGGCTACACCTTC.

The chain links TRBV18 to TRBJ2-7; 7 nucleotides agree with TRBD2. The germline CDR1 and CDR2 sequences are KGHSH and LQKENI. The CDR3 has 12 residues. The junction had 4 bases not matched to a gene; V was cut back by 6 bases and J by 5 bases. This CDR3 reads CASSTGTNEQYF. CDR3 in DNA: TGTGCCAGCTCGACCGGGACTAACGAGCAGTACTTC.

The table lists this clonotype with a few counts. This sequence joins TRBV4-2 and TRBJ2-3, with 11 bases identical to TRBD2. This CDR3 has 18 residues. The trim removed 1 base at V and 6 bases at J, leaving 12 bases unmatched. Germline lookup yields CDR1 LGHNA and CDR2 YNFKEQ. CDR3 sequence: CASSQGPGTSGSSDTQYF. CDR3 in DNA: TGTGCCAGCAGCCAAGGGCCCGGGACTAGCGGTTCTTCGGATACGCAGTATTTT.

The chain uses TRBV19 and TRBJ1-1, with D possibly TRBD1 on 5 matching bases. Trimming removed 3 bases from V and 5 bases from J, with 16 bases in between. The CDR3 extends over 15 amino acids. The germline gives CDR1 LNHDA, CDR2 SQIVND (reference sequence). The CDR3 bases are TGTGCCAGTAGTATCGCCCAAGGGGAGAGGACTGAAGCTTTCTTT. Translating it yields CASSIAQGERTEAFF.

The table lists this clonotype with a few counts. V gene TRBV7-2 combines with J gene TRBJ1-6; D is unclear. The germline V gene has CDR1 SGHTA and CDR2 FQGNSA. This CDR3 is built from 12 residues. V was clipped by 8 bases and J by 7 bases, with 9 bases between them. CDR3 sequence: CASSQQNSPLHF. The CDR3 bases are TGTGCCAGCTCTCAACAGAATTCACCCCTCCACTTT.

The V and J genes are TRBV15 and TRBJ1-5; a possible D gene is TRBD1 (5 bases). The germline V gene encodes CDR1 LNHNV and CDR2 YYDKDF (reference sequence). V was clipped by 1 base and J by 1 base, with 5 bases between them. The CDR3 sequence is 14 residues long. The CDR3 nucleotides read TGTGCCACCAGCAGAGGGGGGAGCAATCAGCCCCAGCATTTT. Encoded protein: CATSRGGSNQPQHF.

A few counts support this clonotype. V and J are TRBV7-8 and TRBJ1-2; D possibly corresponds to TRBD1 (5 bases). V was clipped by 1 base and J by 4 bases, with 13 bases between them. Germline V gene sequence: CDR1 SGHVS, CDR2 FQNEAQ. The CDR3 consists of 15 residues. CDR3: CASSLGVGPLYGYTF. The CDR3 region has the DNA TGTGCCAGCAGCTTAGGGGTGGGACCTCTCTATGGCTACACCTTC.

This chain connects TRBV7-2 to TRBJ2-7; D call uncertain. The germline V and J ends were trimmed by 3 bases and 2 bases, with 5 bases remaining between them. CDR1 is SGHTA, CDR2 FQGNSA, per germline. This CDR3 contains 12 residues. This CDR3 is CASSFPAYEQYF. In DNA, the CDR3 is TGTGCCAGCAGCTTCCCCGCCTACGAGCAGTACTTC.

The chain employs TRBV2 and TRBJ2-2; D perhaps matches TRBD2 (5 bases). The CDR3 loop spans 17 amino acids. Trimming cost V 10 bases and J 0 bases, with 21 bases left between them. Germline V gene lookup returns CDR1 SNHLY and CDR2 FYNNEI. CDR3 residues: CAMSALALGTNTGELFF. The CDR3 coding sequence is TGTGCCATGTCCGCGCTAGCTCTCGGCACGAACACCGGGGAGCTGTTTTTT.

This clonotype was seen a handful of times. The chain recombines TRBV9 with TRBJ2-7, with TRBD1 identical over 9 bases. After removal of 3 bases from V and 0 bases from J, the junction contained 7 bases not matched to a gene. Germline V CDR1 and CDR2: SGDLS, YYNGEE. The CDR3 spans 16 residues. The chain's CDR3 is CASSGQDRGNSYEQYF. CDR3 nucleotides: TGTGCCAGCAGCGGACAAGACAGGGGGAACTCCTACGAGCAGTACTTC.

This clonotype has just a few counts. An end of the junction does not agree with germline; a read error may underlie this. The chain carries TRBV11-1 and TRBJ2-1, with D possibly being TRBD1 or TRBD2 (6 bases each). Germline V lookup: CDR1 SGHAT, CDR2 FQDESV (reference sequence). This CDR3 has 12 amino acids. The CDR3 sequence: CATSRGGNEQFF. CDR3 bases: TGTGCCACCAGCAGGGGAGGAAATGAGCAGTTCTTC.

The J gene is TRBJ2-2, the V gene TRBV6-1; D is ambiguous. Trimming shortened V by 8 bases and J by 1 base, and 14 bases separated the two germline ends. Germline CDR1 and CDR2: MNHNS and SASEGT. The CDR3 sequence is 15 residues long. The CDR3 DNA is TGTGCCAGCCAGCCAGATTTTATGAACACCGGGGAGCTGTTTTTT. Translating gives CASQPDFMNTGELFF.

This clonotype occurred once. V usage is TRBV4-1 and J usage is TRBJ2-1; D unresolved. The CDR3 has 16 amino acids. The V end lost 1 base, the J end lost 0 bases, and 10 bases lay between the germline ends. CDR1 MGHRA and CDR2 YSYEKL come from the germline V gene. DNA of the CDR3: TGCGCCAGCAGCCAAGTTCCGCAAAGCTCCTACAATGAGCAGTTCTTC. Translated, it gives CASSQVPQSSYNEQFF.

The chain has TRBV18 and TRBJ2-1; D ambiguous. The germline V and J ends were trimmed by 3 bases and 9 bases, with 12 bases remaining between them. Looked up from germline, CDR1 is KGHSH and CDR2 is LQKENI. The CDR3 sequence is 13 residues long. The CDR3 DNA is TGTGCCAGCTCACCCAGTGGTGGGATTGAGCAGTTCTTC. Its protein is CASSPSGGIEQFF.

The chain has TRBV27 and TRBJ2-6; D is uncertain. Between the trimmed V and J ends, which lost 4 bases and 2 bases, there was a span of 12 bases. CDR3 length: 16 amino acids. Germline assignment: CDR1 MNHEY and CDR2 SMNVEV (reference sequence). CDR3 protein: CASSSPRSAGANVLTF. The CDR3 coding sequence is TGTGCCAGCAGTTCCCCACGGTCTGCTGGGGCCAACGTCCTGACTTTC.

This chain links TRBV28 with TRBJ2-3, with TRBD2 matching 8 bases. V was pared by 10 bases and J by 0 bases, with 3 bases of the junction left unmatched. This CDR3 is built from 13 residues. Germline V gene data show CDR1 as MDHEN and CDR2 as SYDVKM. The CDR3 nucleotides read TGTGCCATTCGCGGGGGGAGCACAGATACGCAGTATTTT. Protein sequence: CAIRGGSTDTQYF.

The chain combines TRBV12-3 or TRBV12-4 with TRBJ2-3; D unresolved. The V end was cut by 6 bases, the J end by 6 bases, with 13 bases between. This CDR3 has 13 residues. CDR3 nucleotides: TGTGCCAGCAGCTCCAGCGTAAGTGATACGCAGTATTTT. Its translation: CASSSSVSDTQYF.